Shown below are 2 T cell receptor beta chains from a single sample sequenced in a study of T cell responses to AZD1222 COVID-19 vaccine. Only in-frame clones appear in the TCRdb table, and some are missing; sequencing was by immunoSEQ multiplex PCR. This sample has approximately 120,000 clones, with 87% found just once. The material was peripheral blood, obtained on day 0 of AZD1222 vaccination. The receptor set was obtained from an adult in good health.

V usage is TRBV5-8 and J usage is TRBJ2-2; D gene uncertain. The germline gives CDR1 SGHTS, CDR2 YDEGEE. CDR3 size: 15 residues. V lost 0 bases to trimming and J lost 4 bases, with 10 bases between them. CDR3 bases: TGTGCCAGCAGCTTGGTTGGGCGAGGCACCGGGGAGCTGTTTTTT. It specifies CASSLVGRGTGELFF.

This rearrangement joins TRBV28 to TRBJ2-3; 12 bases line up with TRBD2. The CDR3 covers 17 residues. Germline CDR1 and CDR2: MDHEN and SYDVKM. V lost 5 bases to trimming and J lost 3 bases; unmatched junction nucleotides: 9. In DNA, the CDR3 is TGTGCCAGCAGTCTACGCACTAGCGGGGGGCCTACAGATACGCAGTATTTT. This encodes CASSLRTSGGPTDTQYF.